The rows below give T cell receptor beta chains drawn from one sample of a study of identical twins. MiXCR, run by TCRdb on the 5' RACE reads, gives a single entry per CDR3 protein. The data show about 570,000 distinct CDR3 sequences, around 9.6% seen once. The data also belong to a second study, concerning yellow fever vaccine responses in identical twins.

The sequenced sample was PBMCs. These receptors were obtained from a woman between 18 and 29 years old in good health. CDR3s include the opening cysteine and the closing phenylalanine or tryptophan. A D gene is named only where the DNA matches it firmly. Part of the rows lack a size; the others show once, few, many or a class for expanded clones.

v_call	d_call	clone_size	j_call	cdr3_aa	cdr3_nt
TRBV7-6	-	-	TRBJ2-2	CASSILRPYGGNTGELFF	TGTGCCAGCAGCATATTGAGACCCTACGGAGGGAATACCGGGGAGCTGTTTTTT
TRBV7-2	-	many	TRBJ2-7	CASSGRQTSYEQYF	TGTGCCAGCAGCGGTAGACAGACCTCCTACGAGCAGTACTTC
TRBV27	TRBD2	-	TRBJ2-1	CASSTSSGTYNEQFF	TGTGCCAGCAGTACTTCTAGCGGGACCTACAATGAGCAGTTCTTC
TRBV29-1	-	-	TRBJ2-3	CSAPGASTDTQYF	TGCAGCGCCCCAGGGGCCAGCACAGATACGCAGTATTTT
TRBV20-1	-	-	TRBJ2-2	CSARARNLSRVTGELFF	TGCAGTGCTAGAGCGAGGAACCTCTCTCGAGTCACCGGGGAGCTGTTTTTT
TRBV19	-	few	TRBJ1-2	CASSRTYDHGYTF	TGTGCCAGTAGCCGCACCTACGATCATGGCTACACCTTC
TRBV29-1	-	-	TRBJ1-3	CSVEDLNTIYF	TGCAGCGTTGAAGATTTGAACACCATATATTTT
TRBV9	TRBD2	few	TRBJ2-7	CASSEFSGGYEQYF	TGTGCCAGCAGCGAATTCTCGGGGGGCTACGAGCAGTACTTC
TRBV25-1	TRBD2	few	TRBJ2-5	CASNADLGGIQETQYF	TGTGCCAGCAATGCCGATCTGGGGGGGATCCAAGAGACCCAGTACTTC
TRBV12-3/TRBV12-4	-	-	TRBJ2-6	CASSLETGSSGANVLTF	TGTGCCAGCAGTTTAGAAACAGGGAGCTCTGGGGCCAACGTCCTGACTTTC
TRBV12-3/TRBV12-4	TRBD1	many	TRBJ2-5	CASRRQGAGETQYF	TGTGCCAGCAGACGACAGGGGGCTGGAGAGACCCAGTACTTC
TRBV4-3	-	few	TRBJ2-1	CASSQFVTDNEQFF	TGCGCCAGCAGCCAATTCGTAACAGACAATGAGCAGTTCTTC
TRBV6-1	TRBD1	many	TRBJ2-2	CASSEEDRDTGELFF	TGTGCCAGCAGTGAAGAAGACAGGGACACCGGGGAGCTGTTTTTT
TRBV18	-	-	TRBJ2-7	CASSAPGLNYEQYF	TGTGCCAGCTCAGCTCCGGGTCTTAACTACGAGCAGTACTTC
TRBV28	-	-	TRBJ2-2	CASGGGVFTGELFF	TGTGCCAGCGGTGGGGGAGTATTCACCGGGGAGCTGTTTTTT
TRBV6-5	-	few	TRBJ1-2	CASSYSLSDYGYTF	TGTGCCAGCAGTTACTCGTTGTCGGACTATGGCTACACCTTC
TRBV19	-	-	TRBJ1-1	CASSIGGTTEAFF	TGTGCCAGTAGTATTGGGGGGACTACTGAAGCTTTCTTT
TRBV20-1	-	many	TRBJ2-3	CSAREWGGRTDTQYF	TGCAGTGCTAGAGAGTGGGGGGGCCGCACAGATACGCAGTATTTT
TRBV7-2	TRBD2	few	TRBJ2-7	CASSGGTSGSLYEQYF	TGTGCCAGCAGCGGAGGGACTAGCGGGTCCCTCTACGAGCAGTACTTC
TRBV7-2	-	-	TRBJ1-5	CASSLAVGGNQPQHF	TGTGCCAGCAGCTTAGCAGTAGGTGGGAATCAGCCCCAGCATTTT
TRBV5-5	-	few	TRBJ1-1	CASSQIIYTEAFF	TGTGCCAGCAGCCAAATCATCTACACTGAAGCTTTCTTT
TRBV18	TRBD2	-	TRBJ2-1	CASSPGGDFGQFF	TGTGCCAGCTCACCGGGAGGGGACTTCGGGCAGTTCTTC
TRBV6-5	TRBD2	-	TRBJ2-1	CASSYLAGLYNEQFF	TGTGCCAGCAGTTACCTAGCGGGACTATACAATGAGCAGTTCTTC
TRBV4-2	TRBD1	-	TRBJ2-7	CASSQEGRTGGEQYF	TGTGCCAGCAGCCAAGAGGGACGGACAGGGGGCGAGCAGTACTTC
TRBV4-2	-	few	TRBJ2-5	CASSQGGSRETQYF	TGTGCCAGCAGCCAAGGGGGGAGTAGGGAGACCCAGTACTTC